These 4 T cell receptor beta chains originate from one sample sequenced in a study of CD8 T cells in Susac syndrome. 0.5 to 1 ug RNA was reverse transcribed with random hexamers. TCRdb independently ran MiXCR on the immunoSEQ multiplex PCR reads; one entry per CDR3 protein. Of some 400,000 distinct CDR3 sequences in the sample, about 85% were seen once. The sample was CD8+ T cells from PBMCs. The source of these receptors is a human donor with multiple sclerosis.

The chain recombines TRBV6-1 with TRBJ2-1; 7 bases match TRBD1. This CDR3 is 16 amino acids long. CDR1 and CDR2 from the germline V gene are MNHNS and SASEGT. Trimming removed 0 bases from V and 10 bases from J; junction bases left unmatched: 12. The chain's CDR3 is CASSEANRGVRYEQFF. CDR3 DNA sequence: TGTGCCAGCAGTGAAGCAAACAGGGGAGTGAGGTACGAGCAGTTCTTC.

This clonotype turned up a few times. This rearrangement joins TRBV5-6 to TRBJ2-1; 7 bases line up with TRBD2. V dropped 0 bases and J dropped 4; count of bases not matched to a gene: 7. CDR1 is SGHDT, CDR2 YYEEEE, per germline. This CDR3 region has 16 residues. The CDR3 sequence is CASSLVASGLYNEQFF. Written as DNA, the CDR3 is TGTGCCAGCAGCTTGGTGGCTAGCGGACTATACAATGAGCAGTTCTTC.

The J gene is TRBJ2-3, the V gene TRBV10-1; 9 positions agree with TRBD1. The CDR3 has 16 amino acids. Germline CDR1 reads WNHNN; CDR2 reads SYGVQD (reference sequence). V shed 4 bases, J shed 6 bases, and the junction held 11 bases outside the gene matches. CDR3 DNA: TGCGCCAGCAGTGGCCCCGGACAGGGGATCTTCGATACGCAGTATTTT. Residues: CASSGPGQGIFDTQYF.

This chain connects TRBV29-1 to TRBJ1-4, with D perhaps matching TRBD1 (6 bases). Germline CDR1 reads SQVTM; CDR2 reads ANQGSEA. The V end lost 1 base, the J end lost 4 bases, and 7 bases lay between the germline ends. The CDR3 extends over 13 amino acids. The DNA of the CDR3 is TGCAGCGTTGAAGGACAGGATAATGAAAAACTGTTTTTT. This codes for CSVEGQDNEKLFF.